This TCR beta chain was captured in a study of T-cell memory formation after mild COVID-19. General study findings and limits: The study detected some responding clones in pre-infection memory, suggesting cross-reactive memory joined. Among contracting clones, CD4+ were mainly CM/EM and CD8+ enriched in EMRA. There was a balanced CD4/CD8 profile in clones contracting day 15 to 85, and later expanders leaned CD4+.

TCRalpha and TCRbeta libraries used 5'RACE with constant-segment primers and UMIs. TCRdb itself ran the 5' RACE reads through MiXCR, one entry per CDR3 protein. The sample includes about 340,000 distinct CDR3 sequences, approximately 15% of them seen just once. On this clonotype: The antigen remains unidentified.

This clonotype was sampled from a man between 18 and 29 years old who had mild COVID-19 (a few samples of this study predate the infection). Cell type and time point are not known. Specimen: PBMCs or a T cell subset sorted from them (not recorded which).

CDR3 region: CSAREPGSTEAFF. Written as DNA, the CDR3 is TGCAGTGCTAGGGAACCCGGGTCCACTGAAGCTTTCTTT. The J gene is TRBJ1-1, the V gene TRBV20-1; no firm D call. The CDR3 is made up of 13 amino acids. Trimming stripped 3 bases from V and 4 bases from J, with 12 bases between. CDR1 DFQATT and CDR2 SNEGSKA come from the germline V gene (reference sequence).